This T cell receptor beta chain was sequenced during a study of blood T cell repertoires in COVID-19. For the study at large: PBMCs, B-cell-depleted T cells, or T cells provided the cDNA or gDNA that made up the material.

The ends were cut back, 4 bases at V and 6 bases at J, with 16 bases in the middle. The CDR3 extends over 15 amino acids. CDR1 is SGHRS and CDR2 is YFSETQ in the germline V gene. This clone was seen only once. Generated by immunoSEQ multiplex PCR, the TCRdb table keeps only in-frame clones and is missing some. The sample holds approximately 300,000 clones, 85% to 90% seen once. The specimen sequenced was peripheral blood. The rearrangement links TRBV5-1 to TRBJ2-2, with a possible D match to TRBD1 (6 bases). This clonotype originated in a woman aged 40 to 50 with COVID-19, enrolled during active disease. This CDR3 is CASSQRIQGSGELFF. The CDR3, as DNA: TGCGCCAGCAGCCAAAGAATACAGGGTTCCGGGGAGCTGTTTTTT.